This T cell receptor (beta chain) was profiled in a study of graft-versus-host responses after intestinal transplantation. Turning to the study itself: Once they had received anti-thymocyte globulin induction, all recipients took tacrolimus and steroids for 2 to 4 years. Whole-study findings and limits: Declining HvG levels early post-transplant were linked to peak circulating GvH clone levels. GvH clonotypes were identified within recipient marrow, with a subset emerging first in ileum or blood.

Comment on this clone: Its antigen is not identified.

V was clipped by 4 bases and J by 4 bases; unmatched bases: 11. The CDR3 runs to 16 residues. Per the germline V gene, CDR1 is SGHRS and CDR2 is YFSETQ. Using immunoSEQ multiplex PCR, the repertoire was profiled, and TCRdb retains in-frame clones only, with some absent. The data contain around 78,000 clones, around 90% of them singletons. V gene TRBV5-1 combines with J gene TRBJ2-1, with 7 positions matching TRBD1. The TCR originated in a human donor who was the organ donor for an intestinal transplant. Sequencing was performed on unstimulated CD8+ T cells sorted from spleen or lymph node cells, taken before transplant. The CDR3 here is CASSLDGQVVYNEQFF. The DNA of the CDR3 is TGCGCCAGCAGCCTTGACGGACAGGTGGTATACAATGAGCAGTTCTTC.